Presented here are 3 T cell receptor beta chains from one specimen sequenced in a study of shared clonotypes between healthy human individuals. Here immunoSEQ multiplex PCR was the method, and the copy in TCRdb shows in-frame clones only, minus some. Among 1,400,000 or so clones, less than 99% were seen once, and the ten largest hold 0.3% to 0.45%. What was sequenced was naive CD4+ T cells sorted from blood. Subset indicated: CD45RA+ positively selected. The receptors were gathered from a man aged 25 to 40 in good health.

The chain combines TRBV6-6 with TRBJ2-5, with D uncertain. The CDR3 consists of 15 residues. V gave up 0 bases and J gave up 4 bases, with 12 bases separating them. Germline V gives CDR1 MNHNY, CDR2 SVGAGI (reference sequence). The CDR3 here is CASSYSLAPGETQYF. In DNA form, the CDR3 reads TGTGCCAGCAGTTACTCGCTGGCCCCAGGAGAGACCCAGTACTTC.

J is TRBJ1-3 and V is TRBV9; D is unresolved. Trimming took 0 bases from V and 0 from J, leaving 4 bases between them. CDR1 is SGDLS, CDR2 YYNGEE, per germline. This CDR3 contains 14 residues. In nucleotides, the CDR3 is TGTGCCAGCAGCGTAGCGGCCTCTGGAAACACCATATATTTT. This encodes CASSVAASGNTIYF.

The sample holds one count of this clone. The rearrangement joins TRBV4-2 to TRBJ2-7; D is undetermined. Germline CDR1 and CDR2: LGHNA and YNFKEQ. The V gene lost 5 bases and the J gene lost 0 bases, with 8 bases spanning the gap. CDR3 length equals 13 residues. The CDR3 sequence: CASSTINSYEQYF. The CDR3 DNA reads as TGTGCCAGCAGCACAATCAACTCCTACGAGCAGTACTTC.